This TCR beta chain was observed in a study of OX40 agonist ivuxolimab in advanced cancers. Study-wide context: Patients were given ivuxolimab, an antibody that agonizes OX40 (CD134). Averaging around 60 years in age, with a range of roughly 23 to 80, the cohort was around 85% male.

There are 15 residues in the CDR3. CDR1 WNHNN and CDR2 SYGVQD come from the germline V gene (reference sequence). V shed 3 bases and J 3 bases; nucleotides not matched to a gene: 8. Using immunoSEQ multiplex PCR, the repertoire was profiled, and TCRdb retains in-frame clones only, with some absent. The data show about 130,000 clones, with 80% to 95% seen just once and 0.8% to 1% held by the top ten. Comments on this clone: The same CDR3 is also encoded by other DNA sequences in this sample.

The TCR was taken from an adult with an advanced solid tumor such as melanoma, head and neck, liver or kidney cancer. V and J are TRBV10-1 and TRBJ2-7, with 7 nucleotides matching TRBD1. Source: CD4+ or CD8+ T cells sorted from blood, taken in a trial of the OX40 agonist ivuxolimab. Here the CDR3 reads CASSDFDRGLYEQYF. In DNA, the CDR3 is TGCGCCAGCAGTGACTTCGATAGGGGGCTCTACGAGCAGTACTTC.